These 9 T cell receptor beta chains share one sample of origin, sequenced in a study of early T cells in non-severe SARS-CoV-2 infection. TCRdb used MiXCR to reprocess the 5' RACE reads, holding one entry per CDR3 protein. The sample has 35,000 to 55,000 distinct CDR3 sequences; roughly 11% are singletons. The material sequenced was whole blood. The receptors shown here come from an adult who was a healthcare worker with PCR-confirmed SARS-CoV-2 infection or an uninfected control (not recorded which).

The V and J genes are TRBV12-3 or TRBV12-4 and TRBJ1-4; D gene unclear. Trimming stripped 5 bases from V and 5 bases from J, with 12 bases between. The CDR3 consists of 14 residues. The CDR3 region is CASSPTDRNEKLFF. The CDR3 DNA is TGTGCCAGCAGTCCAACAGACCGCAATGAAAAACTGTTTTTT.

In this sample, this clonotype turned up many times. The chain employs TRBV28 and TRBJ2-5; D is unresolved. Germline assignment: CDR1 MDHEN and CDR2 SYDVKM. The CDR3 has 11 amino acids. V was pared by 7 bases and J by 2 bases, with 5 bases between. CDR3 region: CASMDQETQYF. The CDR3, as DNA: TGTGCCAGCATGGATCAAGAGACCCAGTACTTC.

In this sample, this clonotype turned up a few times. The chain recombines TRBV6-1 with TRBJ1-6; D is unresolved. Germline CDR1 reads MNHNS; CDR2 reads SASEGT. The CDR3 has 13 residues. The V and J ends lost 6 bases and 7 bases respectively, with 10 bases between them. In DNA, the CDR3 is TGTGCCAGCAGCGATATAGGAAATTCACCCCTCCACTTT. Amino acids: CASSDIGNSPLHF.

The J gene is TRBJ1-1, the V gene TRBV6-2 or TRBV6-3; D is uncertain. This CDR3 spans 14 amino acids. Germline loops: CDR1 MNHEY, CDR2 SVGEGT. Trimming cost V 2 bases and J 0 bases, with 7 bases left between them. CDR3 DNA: TGTGCCAGCAGTTACCGTCAGTTGAACACTGAAGCTTTCTTT. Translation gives CASSYRQLNTEAFF.

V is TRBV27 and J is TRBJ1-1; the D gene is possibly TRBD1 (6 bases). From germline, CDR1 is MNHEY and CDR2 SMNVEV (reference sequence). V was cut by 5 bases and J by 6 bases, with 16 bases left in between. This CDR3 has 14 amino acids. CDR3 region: CASSPLLDRPEAFF. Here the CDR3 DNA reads TGTGCCAGCAGTCCTCTCCTCGACAGGCCTGAAGCTTTCTTT.

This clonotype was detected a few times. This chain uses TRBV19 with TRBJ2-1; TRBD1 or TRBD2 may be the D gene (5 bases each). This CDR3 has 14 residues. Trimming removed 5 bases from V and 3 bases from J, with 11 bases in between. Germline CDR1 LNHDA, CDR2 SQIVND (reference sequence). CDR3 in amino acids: CASSVRDGYNEQFF. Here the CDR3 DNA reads TGTGCCAGTAGTGTCCGGGACGGCTACAATGAGCAGTTCTTC.

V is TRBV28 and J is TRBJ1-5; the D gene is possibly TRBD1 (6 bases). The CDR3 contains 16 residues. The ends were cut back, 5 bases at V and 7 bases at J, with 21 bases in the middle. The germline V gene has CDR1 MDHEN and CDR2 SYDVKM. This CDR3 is CASSPPGGARGQPQHF. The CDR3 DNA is TGTGCCAGCAGTCCACCTGGGGGGGCGCGTGGGCAGCCCCAGCATTTT. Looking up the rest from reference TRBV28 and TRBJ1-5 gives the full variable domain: DVKVTQSSRYLVKRTGEKVFLECVQDMDHENMFWYRQDPGLGLRLIYFSYDVKMKEKGDIPEGYSVSREKKERFSLILESASTNQTSMYLCASSPPGGARGQPQHFGDGTRLSIL.

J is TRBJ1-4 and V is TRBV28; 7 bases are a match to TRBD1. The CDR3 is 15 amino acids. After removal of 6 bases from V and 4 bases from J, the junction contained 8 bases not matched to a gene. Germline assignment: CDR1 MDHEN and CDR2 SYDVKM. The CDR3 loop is CASSLPGQRNEKLFF. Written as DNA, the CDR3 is TGTGCCAGCAGCCTTCCGGGACAGCGTAATGAAAAACTGTTTTTT.

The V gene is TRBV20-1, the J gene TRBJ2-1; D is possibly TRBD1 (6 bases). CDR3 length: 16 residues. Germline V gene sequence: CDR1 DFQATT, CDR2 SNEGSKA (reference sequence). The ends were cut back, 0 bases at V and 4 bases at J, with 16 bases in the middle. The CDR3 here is CSARDRADSGYNEQFF. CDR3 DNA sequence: TGCAGTGCTAGAGATAGAGCGGACAGTGGGTACAATGAGCAGTTCTTC.